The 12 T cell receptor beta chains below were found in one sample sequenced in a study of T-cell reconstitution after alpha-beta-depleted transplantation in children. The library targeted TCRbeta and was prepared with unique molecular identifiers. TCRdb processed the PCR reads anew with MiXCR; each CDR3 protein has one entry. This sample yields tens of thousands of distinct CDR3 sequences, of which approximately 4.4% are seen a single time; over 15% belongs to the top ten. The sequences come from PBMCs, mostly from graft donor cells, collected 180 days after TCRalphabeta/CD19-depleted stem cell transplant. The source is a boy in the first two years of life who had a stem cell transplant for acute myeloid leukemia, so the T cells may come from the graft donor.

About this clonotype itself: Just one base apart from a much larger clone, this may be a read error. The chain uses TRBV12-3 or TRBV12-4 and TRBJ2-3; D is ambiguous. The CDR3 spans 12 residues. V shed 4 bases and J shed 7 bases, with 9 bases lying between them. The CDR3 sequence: CASSWDVNTQYF. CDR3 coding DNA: TGTGCCAGCAGTTGGGATGTAAATACGCAGTATTTT.

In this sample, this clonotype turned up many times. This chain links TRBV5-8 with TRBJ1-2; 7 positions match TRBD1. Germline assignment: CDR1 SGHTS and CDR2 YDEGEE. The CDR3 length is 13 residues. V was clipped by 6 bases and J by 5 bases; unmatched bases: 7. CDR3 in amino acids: CASNTRGRYGYTF. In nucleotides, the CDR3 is TGTGCCAGCAACACCAGGGGGAGGTATGGCTACACCTTC. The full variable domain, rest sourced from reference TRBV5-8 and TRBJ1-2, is EAGVTQSPTHLIKTRGQQATLRCSPISGHTSVYWYQQALGLGLQFLLWYDEGEERNRGNFPPRFSGRQFPNYSSELNVNALELEDSALYLCASNTRGRYGYTFGSGTRLTVV.

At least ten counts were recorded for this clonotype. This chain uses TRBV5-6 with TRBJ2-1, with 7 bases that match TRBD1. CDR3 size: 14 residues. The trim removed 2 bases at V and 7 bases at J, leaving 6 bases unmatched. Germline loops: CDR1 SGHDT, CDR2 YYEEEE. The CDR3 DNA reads TGTGCCAGCAGCTTCCCGACAGGGCTGAATGAGCAGTTCTTC. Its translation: CASSFPTGLNEQFF.

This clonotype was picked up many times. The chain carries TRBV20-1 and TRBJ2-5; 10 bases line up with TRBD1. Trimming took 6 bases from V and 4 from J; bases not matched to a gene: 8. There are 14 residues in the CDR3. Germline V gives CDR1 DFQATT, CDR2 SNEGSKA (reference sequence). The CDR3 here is CSAGTGALGETQYF. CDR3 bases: TGCAGTGCGGGGACAGGGGCGCTTGGAGAGACCCAGTACTTC.

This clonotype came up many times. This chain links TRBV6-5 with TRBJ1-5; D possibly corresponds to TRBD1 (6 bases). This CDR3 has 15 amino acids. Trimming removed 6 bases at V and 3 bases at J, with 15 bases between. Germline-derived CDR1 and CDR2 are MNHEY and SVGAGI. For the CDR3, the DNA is TGTGCCAGCAGGCCCGCGGGGGGCTACAATCAGCCCCAGCATTTT. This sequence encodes CASRPAGGYNQPQHF.

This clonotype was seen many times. CDR3 amino acids: CASSLEWDTAGEQFF. As DNA, the CDR3 is TGTGCCAGCAGCTTAGAGTGGGACACAGCTGGGGAGCAGTTCTTC. The chain carries TRBV7-9 and TRBJ2-1; D is possibly TRBD1 (6 bases). Trimming removed 1 base from V and 10 bases from J, with 17 bases in between. The germline gives CDR1 SEHNR, CDR2 FQNEAQ (reference sequence). The CDR3 runs to 15 residues. Filled out from reference TRBV7-9 and TRBJ2-1, the complete variable domain reads DTGVSQNPRHKITKRGQNVTFRCDPISEHNRLYWYRQTLGQGPEFLTYFQNEAQLEKSRLLSDRFSAERPKGSFSTLEIQRTEQGDSAMYLCASSLEWDTAGEQFFGPGTRLTVL.

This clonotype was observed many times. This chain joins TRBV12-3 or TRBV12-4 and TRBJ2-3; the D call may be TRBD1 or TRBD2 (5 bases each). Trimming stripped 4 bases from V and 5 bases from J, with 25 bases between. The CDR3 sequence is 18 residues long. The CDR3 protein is CASSSALPGTGPIDTQYF. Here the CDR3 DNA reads TGTGCCAGCAGTTCGGCCCTACCCGGGACGGGTCCAATAGATACGCAGTATTTT.

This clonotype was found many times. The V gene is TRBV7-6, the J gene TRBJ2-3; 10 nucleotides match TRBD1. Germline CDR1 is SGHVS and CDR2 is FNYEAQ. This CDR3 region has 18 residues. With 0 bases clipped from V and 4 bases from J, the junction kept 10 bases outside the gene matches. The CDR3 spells CASSLARWRDRGADTQYF. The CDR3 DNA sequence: TGTGCCAGCAGCTTAGCGCGTTGGAGGGACAGGGGAGCAGATACGCAGTATTTT.

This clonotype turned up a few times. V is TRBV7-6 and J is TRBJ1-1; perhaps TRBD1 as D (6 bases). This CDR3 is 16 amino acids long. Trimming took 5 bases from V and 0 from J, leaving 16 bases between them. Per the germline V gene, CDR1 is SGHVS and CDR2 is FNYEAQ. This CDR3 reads CASSLIGQGMNTEAFF. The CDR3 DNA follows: TGTGCCAGCAGCCTAATAGGTCAGGGGATGAACACTGAAGCTTTCTTT.

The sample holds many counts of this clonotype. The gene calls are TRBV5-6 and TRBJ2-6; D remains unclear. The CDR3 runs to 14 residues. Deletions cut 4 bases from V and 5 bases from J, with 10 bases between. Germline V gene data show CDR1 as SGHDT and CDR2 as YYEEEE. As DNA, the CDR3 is TGTGCCAGCAGCCTGGACCGGCGGGCCAACGTCCTGACTTTC. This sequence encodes CASSLDRRANVLTF.

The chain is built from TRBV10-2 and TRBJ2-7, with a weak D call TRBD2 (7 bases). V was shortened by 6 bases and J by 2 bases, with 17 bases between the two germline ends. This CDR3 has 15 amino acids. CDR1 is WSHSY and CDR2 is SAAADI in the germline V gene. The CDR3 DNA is TGCGCCAGCAGAGGGGGGGCGGGGGAGACCTACGAGCAGTACTTC. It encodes CASRGGAGETYEQYF.

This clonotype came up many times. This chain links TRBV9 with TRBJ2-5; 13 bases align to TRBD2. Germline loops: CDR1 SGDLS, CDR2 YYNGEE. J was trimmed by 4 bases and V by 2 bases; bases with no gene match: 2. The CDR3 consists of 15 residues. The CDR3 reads CASSVGLAGRETQYF. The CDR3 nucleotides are TGTGCCAGCAGCGTGGGACTAGCGGGGCGAGAGACCCAGTACTTC.